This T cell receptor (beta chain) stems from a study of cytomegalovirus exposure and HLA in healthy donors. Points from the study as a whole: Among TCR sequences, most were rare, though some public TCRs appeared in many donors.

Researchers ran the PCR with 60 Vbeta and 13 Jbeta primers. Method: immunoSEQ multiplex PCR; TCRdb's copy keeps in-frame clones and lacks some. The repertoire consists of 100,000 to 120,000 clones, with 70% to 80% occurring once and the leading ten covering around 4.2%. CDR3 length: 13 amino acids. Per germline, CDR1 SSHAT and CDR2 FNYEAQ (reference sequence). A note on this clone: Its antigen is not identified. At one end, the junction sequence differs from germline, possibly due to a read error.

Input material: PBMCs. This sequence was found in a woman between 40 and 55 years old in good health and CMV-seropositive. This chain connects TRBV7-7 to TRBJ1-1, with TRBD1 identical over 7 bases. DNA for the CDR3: TGTGCTAGCAGCGAGGACAGGTTCACTGAAGCTTTCTTT. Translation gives CASSEDRFTEAFF.